The clone carrying this TCR beta chain was counted only a few times. V gave up 4 bases and J gave up 7 bases, with 29 bases separating them. The CDR3 covers 18 residues. Germline values: CDR1 SGHDN, CDR2 FVKESK. This sample was taken from a study of blood T cell repertoires in COVID-19. Turning to the study itself: Some COVID-19 samples were acute and others convalescent; all came from the United States, Italy and Spain. The analysed material was cDNA or gDNA that came from T cells, B-cell-depleted T cells, or PBMCs.

Original data processing: Amplified reference gene primers provided the basis for estimating nucleated cell counts. Using immunoSEQ multiplex PCR, the repertoire was profiled, and TCRdb retains in-frame clones only, with some absent. That table gives V, J and clone size, and the DNA gave D and trimming. The data show 150,000 to 160,000 clones, with approximately 78% seen just once and under 2% held by the top ten. The V call is TRBV14, the J call TRBJ2-7, with D possibly matching TRBD2 (6 bases). The TCR originated in a man at least 80 years old with acute or convalescent COVID-19. The sequenced sample consisted of peripheral blood. CDR3 DNA sequence: TGTGCCAGCAGCCGCCTATGGGACTTCCCGACTTCCTTTGGAGAGCAGTACGTC. Residues: CASSRLWDFPTSFGEQYV.